This TCR beta chain was recorded in a study of T cell repertoires in cytomegalovirus infection. Overall study results and limits: HLA-C-restricted CMV clonotypes gave the most frequent clonotype in two of eight donors.

Germline CDR1 reads MNHNS; CDR2 reads SASEGT. V dropped 8 bases and J dropped 4; count of bases not matched to a gene: 9. The CDR3 consists of 15 residues. With respect to this clonotype: Its antigen is currently unknown.

MiXCR was run by TCRdb on the reads, yielding one entry per CDR3 protein. Among 450,000 to 550,000 distinct CDR3 sequences listed, approximately 17% were seen once. Sequencing was done on a sample of CD8+ T cells from PBMCs. The clonotype comes from a human donor in good health (CMV status not recorded). Some clones in this sample may be carry-over from other donors' samples. The chain employs TRBV6-1 and TRBJ2-1, with 9 nucleotides matching TRBD2. CDR3 in DNA: TGTGCCAGCCGGGGGACTAGCAGGCCGTACAATGAGCAGTTCTTC. It yields the protein CASRGTSRPYNEQFF.